This TCR beta chain was found in a study of shared T cell receptors in the human thymus. Repertoires were generated with immunoSEQ multiplex PCR, while TCRdb's copy carries only in-frame clones and drops some. The data hold roughly 660,000 clones, with approximately 87% observed a single time. V lost 0 bases and J lost 1, with 6 bases in between. The CDR3 contains 14 residues. Germline values: CDR1 KGHSH, CDR2 LQKENI. This clone was seen once. The same data also contributed to another study, on human thymus T cells.

Sequences were obtained from thymocytes. This chain links TRBV18 with TRBJ1-1, with a possible D match to TRBD1 (6 bases). This receptor was identified in a boy in the first two years of life with a congenital heart defect. CDR3 sequence reads: CASSPPQGNTEAFF. In DNA, the CDR3 is TGTGCCAGCTCACCACCACAGGGGAACACTGAAGCTTTCTTT.